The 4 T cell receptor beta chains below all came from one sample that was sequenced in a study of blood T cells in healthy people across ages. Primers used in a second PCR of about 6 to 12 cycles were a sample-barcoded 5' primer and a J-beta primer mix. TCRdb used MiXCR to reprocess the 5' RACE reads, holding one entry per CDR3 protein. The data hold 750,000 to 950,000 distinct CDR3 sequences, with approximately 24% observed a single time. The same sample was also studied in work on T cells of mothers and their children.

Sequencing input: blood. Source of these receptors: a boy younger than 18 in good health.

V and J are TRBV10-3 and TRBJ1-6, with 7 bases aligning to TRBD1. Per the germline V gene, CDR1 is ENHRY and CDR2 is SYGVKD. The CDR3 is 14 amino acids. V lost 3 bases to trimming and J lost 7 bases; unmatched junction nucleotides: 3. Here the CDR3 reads CAISEGGLNSPLHF. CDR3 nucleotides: TGTGCCATCAGTGAAGGGGGCCTCAATTCACCCCTCCACTTT.

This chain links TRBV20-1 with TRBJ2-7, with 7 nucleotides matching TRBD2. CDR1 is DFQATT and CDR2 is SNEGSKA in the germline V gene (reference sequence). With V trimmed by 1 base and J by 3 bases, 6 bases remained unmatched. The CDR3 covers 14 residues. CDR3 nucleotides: TGCAGTGCTAGAGGGTCGCGGGGGAACTACGAGCAGTACTTC. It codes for CSARGSRGNYEQYF.

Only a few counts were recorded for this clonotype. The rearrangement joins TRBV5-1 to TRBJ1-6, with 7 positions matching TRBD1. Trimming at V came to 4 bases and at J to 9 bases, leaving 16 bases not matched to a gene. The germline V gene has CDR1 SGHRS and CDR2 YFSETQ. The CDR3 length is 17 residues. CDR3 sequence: CASSGNRGPGKFSPLHF. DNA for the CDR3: TGCGCCAGCAGCGGGAACAGGGGACCGGGGAAGTTTTCACCCCTCCACTTT.

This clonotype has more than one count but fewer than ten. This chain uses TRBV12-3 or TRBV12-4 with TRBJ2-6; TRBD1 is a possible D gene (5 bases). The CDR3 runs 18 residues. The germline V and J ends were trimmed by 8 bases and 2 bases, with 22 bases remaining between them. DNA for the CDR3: TGTGCCAGCGGGGCCGGACGGACGGCCTTTCCTGGGGCCAACGTCCTGACTTTC. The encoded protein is CASGAGRTAFPGANVLTF.